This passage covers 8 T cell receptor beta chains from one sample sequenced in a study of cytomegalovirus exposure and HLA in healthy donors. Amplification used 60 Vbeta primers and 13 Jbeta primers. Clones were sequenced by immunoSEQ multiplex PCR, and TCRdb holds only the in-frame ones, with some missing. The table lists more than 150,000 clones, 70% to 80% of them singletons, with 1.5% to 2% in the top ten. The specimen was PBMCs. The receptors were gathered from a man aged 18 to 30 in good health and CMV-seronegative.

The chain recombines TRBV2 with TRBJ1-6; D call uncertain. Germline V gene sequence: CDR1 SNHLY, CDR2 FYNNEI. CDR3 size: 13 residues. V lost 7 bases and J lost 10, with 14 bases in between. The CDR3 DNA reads TGTGCCAGCACCGAGGATGAGGAATCACCCCTCCACTTT. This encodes CASTEDEESPLHF.

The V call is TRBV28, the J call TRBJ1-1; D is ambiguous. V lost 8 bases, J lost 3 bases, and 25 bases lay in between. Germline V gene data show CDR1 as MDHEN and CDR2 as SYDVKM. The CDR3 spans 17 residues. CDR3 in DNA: TGTGCCAGCGAGGGTGCCCGCTTGTGGAGAGTGGACACTGAAGCTTTCTTT. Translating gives CASEGARLWRVDTEAFF.

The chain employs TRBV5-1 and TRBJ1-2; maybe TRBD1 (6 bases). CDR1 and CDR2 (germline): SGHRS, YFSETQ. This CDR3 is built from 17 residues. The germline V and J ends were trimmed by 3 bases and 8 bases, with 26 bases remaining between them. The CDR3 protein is CASSSSPPMAGGYGYTF. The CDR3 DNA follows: TGCGCCAGCAGCTCTAGCCCCCCTATGGCGGGGGGCTACGGCTACACCTTC.

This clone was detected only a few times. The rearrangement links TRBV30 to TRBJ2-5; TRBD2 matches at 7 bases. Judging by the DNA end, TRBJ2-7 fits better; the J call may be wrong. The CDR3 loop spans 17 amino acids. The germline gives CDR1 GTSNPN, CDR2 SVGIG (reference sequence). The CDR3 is CAWGSPMGREATYEQYF. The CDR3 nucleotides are TGTGCCTGGGGCTCCCCCATGGGACGGGAGGCAACCTACGAGCAGTACTTC.

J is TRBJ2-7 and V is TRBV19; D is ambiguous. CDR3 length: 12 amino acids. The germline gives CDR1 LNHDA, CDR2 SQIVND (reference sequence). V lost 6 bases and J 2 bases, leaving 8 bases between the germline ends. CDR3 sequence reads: CASSSYTYEQYF. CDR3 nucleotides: TGTGCCAGTAGCTCCTATACCTACGAGCAGTACTTC.

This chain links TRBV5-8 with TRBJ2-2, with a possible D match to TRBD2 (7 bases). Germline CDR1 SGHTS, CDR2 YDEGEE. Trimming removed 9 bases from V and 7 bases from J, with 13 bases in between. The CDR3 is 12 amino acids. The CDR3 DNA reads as TGTGCCATTCGGGGGGCCCACGGGGAGCTGTTTTTT. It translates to CAIRGAHGELFF.

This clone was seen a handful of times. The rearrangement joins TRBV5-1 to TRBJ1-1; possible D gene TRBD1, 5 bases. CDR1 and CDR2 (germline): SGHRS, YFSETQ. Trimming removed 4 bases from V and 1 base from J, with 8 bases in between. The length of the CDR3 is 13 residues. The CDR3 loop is CASSVGQNTEAFF. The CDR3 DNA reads TGCGCCAGCAGCGTAGGACAGAACACTGAAGCTTTCTTT.

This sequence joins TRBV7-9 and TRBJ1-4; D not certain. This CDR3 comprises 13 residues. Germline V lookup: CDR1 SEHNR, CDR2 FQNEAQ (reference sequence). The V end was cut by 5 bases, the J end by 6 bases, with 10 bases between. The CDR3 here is CASSRGRDEKLFF. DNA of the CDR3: TGTGCCAGCAGCCGAGGGCGCGATGAAAAACTGTTTTTT.